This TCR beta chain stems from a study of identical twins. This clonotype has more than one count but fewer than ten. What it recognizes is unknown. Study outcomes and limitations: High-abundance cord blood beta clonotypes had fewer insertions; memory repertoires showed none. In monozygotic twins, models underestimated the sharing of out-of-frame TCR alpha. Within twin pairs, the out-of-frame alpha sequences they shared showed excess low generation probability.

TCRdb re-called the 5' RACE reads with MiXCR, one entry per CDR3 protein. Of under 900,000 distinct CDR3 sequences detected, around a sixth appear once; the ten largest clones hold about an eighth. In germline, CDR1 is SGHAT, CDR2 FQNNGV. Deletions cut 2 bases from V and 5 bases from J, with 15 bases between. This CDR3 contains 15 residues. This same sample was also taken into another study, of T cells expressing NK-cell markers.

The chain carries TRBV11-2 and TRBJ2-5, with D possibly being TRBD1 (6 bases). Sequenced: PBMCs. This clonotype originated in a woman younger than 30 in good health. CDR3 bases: TGTGCCAGCAGCTTACAGGGGCTCATTGGGGAGACCCAGTACTTC. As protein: CASSLQGLIGETQYF.